This T cell receptor beta chain was sequenced during a study of CD8 T cells in Susac syndrome. Isolation of CD8+ and CD4+ T cells was performed negatively, whereas enrichment of TEMRA cells was done by FACS. RNA, at about 0.5 to 1 ug, was reverse transcribed with random hexamers. A single record per CDR3 protein comes from TCRdb applying MiXCR to the immunoSEQ multiplex PCR reads. The sample shows about 210,000 distinct CDR3 sequences, 95% of them seen only once. Germline V gives CDR1 SGHNT, CDR2 YYREEE (reference sequence). Trimming removed 3 bases from V and 9 bases from J; junction bases left unmatched: 10. The CDR3 totals 16 residues.

The origin of this receptor is a human donor with multiple sclerosis. Source material: CD4+ T cells from PBMCs. The V and J genes are TRBV5-4 and TRBJ2-1; 12 bases match TRBD2. In DNA, the CDR3 is TGTGCCAGCAGCTCGACTAGCGGGAGTTCCTTCGGTGAGCAGTTCTTC. Residues: CASSSTSGSSFGEQFF.